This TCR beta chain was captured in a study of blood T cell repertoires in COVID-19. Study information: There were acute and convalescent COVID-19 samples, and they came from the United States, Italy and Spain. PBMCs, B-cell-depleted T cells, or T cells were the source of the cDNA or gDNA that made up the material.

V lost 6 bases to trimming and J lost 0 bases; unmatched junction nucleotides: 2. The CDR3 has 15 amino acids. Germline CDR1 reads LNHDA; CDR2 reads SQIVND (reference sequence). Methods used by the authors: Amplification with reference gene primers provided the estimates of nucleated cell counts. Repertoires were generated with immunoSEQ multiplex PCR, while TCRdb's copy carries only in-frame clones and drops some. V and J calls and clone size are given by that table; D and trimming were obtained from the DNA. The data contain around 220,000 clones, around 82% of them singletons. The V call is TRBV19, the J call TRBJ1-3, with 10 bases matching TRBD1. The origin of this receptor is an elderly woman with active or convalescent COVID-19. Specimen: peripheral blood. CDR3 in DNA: TGTGCCAGTAGAGACAGGGGGCTCTCTGGAAACACCATATATTTT. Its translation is CASRDRGLSGNTIYF.